Described below is a single T cell receptor (beta chain) sequence and its context. The source of the sample is a study of blood T cell repertoires in COVID-19. Across the whole study: COVID-19 samples, acute and convalescent, were from the United States, Italy and Spain. PBMCs, B-cell-depleted T cells, or T cells were the source of the cDNA or gDNA that made up the material.

In the source study's methods: Scientists estimated how many nucleated cells there were by amplifying reference gene primers. Repertoires were generated with immunoSEQ multiplex PCR, while TCRdb's copy carries only in-frame clones and drops some. V and J calls plus clone size are reproduced from that table; the DNA served to infer D and trimming. The sample includes 250,000 to 350,000 clones, over 80% seen only once; the top ten take around 4.1%. Losses at the gene ends were 0 bases for V and 2 bases for J; bases not matched to a gene: 3. From germline, CDR1 is MNHNS and CDR2 SASEGT. The CDR3 is made up of 15 amino acids.

The chain has TRBV6-1 and TRBJ2-5, with 7 bases aligning to TRBD1. This clonotype was sampled from a woman aged 45-59 years with active or convalescent COVID-19. The specimen sequenced was peripheral blood. The CDR3 protein is CASSEARTGQETQYF. In nucleotides, the CDR3 is TGTGCCAGCAGTGAAGCGAGGACAGGACAAGAGACCCAGTACTTC.